This is a list of T cell receptor beta chains from one sample in a study of T cells after yellow fever vaccination. TCRdb reanalysed the 5' RACE reads using MiXCR and keeps one entry per CDR3 protein. Of 250,000 to 400,000 distinct CDR3 sequences in the sample, approximately 4% were seen once. The sample in question was PBMCs, obtained 5 days after the yellow fever booster vaccination. These TCRs come from a man between 18 and 29 years old who received the YFV17D yellow fever vaccine. Both conserved end residues are part of each CDR3. A D gene is named only where the DNA matches it firmly. Clone size appears in some rows only: once, few, many, or a class for an expanded clone.

j_call	v_call	d_call	clone_size	cdr3_aa	cdr3_nt
TRBJ1-5	TRBV7-7	-	-	CASSFGPGQPQHF	TGTGCCAGCAGCTTCGGCCCTGGTCAGCCCCAGCATTTT
TRBJ2-1	TRBV5-1	-	few	CASSFAGARNEQFF	TGCGCCAGCAGCTTCGCAGGGGCGCGAAATGAGCAGTTCTTC
TRBJ1-3	TRBV4-3	-	few	CASSQDPGTASGNTIYF	TGCGCCAGCAGCCAAGATCCCGGCACAGCCTCTGGAAACACCATATATTTT
TRBJ2-1	TRBV27	-	-	CASSLSRGPWDEQFF	TGTGCCAGCAGTTTATCCCGCGGGCCTTGGGATGAGCAGTTCTTC
TRBJ2-2	TRBV12-3/TRBV12-4	-	many	CASSPRVGVKDTGELFF	TGTGCCAGCAGCCCCCGGGTGGGGGTTAAGGACACCGGGGAGCTGTTTTTT
TRBJ1-3	TRBV7-9	TRBD1	many	CASSSTGSRNTIYF	TGTGCCAGCAGCTCGACAGGGTCTCGAAACACCATATATTTT
TRBJ2-5	TRBV27	TRBD2	-	CASRGTSGGAWETQYF	TGTGCCAGCAGAGGGACTAGCGGGGGGGCTTGGGAGACCCAGTACTTC
TRBJ1-6	TRBV7-2	-	few	CASSDHNSPLHF	TGTGCCAGCAGCGACCATAATTCACCCCTCCACTTT
TRBJ2-5	TRBV15	-	-	CATRNRGKETQYF	TGTGCCACCAGGAACCGCGGGAAAGAGACCCAGTACTTC
TRBJ2-2	TRBV6-6	-	-	CASSQGRGTGELFF	TGTGCCAGCAGCCAGGGACGAGGGACCGGGGAGCTGTTTTTT
TRBJ2-5	TRBV12-3/TRBV12-4	-	many	CASSPDDRILGETQYF	TGTGCCAGCAGTCCAGATGACAGGATTCTAGGAGAGACCCAGTACTTC
TRBJ2-1	TRBV27	-	-	CASSLQGFSYNEQFF	TGTGCCAGCAGTTTACAGGGGTTCTCCTACAATGAGCAGTTCTTC
TRBJ2-3	TRBV10-3	-	-	CAISAQDTQYF	TGTGCCATCAGTGCACAAGATACGCAGTATTTT